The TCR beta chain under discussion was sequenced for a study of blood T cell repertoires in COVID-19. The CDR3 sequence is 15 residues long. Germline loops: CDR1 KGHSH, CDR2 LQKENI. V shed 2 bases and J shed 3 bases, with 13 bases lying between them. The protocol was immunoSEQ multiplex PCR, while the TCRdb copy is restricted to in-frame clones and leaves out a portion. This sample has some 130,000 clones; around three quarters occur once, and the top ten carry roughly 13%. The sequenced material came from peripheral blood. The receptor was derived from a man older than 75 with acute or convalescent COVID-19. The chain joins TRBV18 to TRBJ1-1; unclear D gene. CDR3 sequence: CASSPIELSDTEAFF. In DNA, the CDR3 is TGTGCCAGCTCACCAATAGAACTCTCCGACACTGAAGCTTTCTTT.